A single sample gave rise to the 19 T cell receptor beta chains below, sequenced in a study of blood T cell repertoires in COVID-19. TCRdb's table, derived via immunoSEQ multiplex PCR, lists solely in-frame clones and lacks some. The table shows a few hundred thousand clones, with 85% to 90% occurring only once. Specimen: PBMCs or T cells enriched from blood (not recorded which). These TCRs come from a man under 40 who had recovered from COVID-19.

This chain uses TRBV6-5 with TRBJ1-1; 9 bases fit TRBD1. CDR3 length equals 14 residues. Germline V gives CDR1 MNHEY, CDR2 SVGAGI. Unmatched junction bases numbered 6, after V lost 6 bases and J lost 4 bases. This chain's CDR3 is CASSTGTGSTEAFF. The CDR3 DNA follows: TGTGCCAGCAGCACCGGGACAGGGAGCACTGAAGCTTTCTTT.

This clone came up a few times. The CDR3 sequence: CASSGAARSTEAFF. The CDR3 coding sequence is TGCGCCAGCAGCGGCGCGGCGCGGAGCACTGAAGCTTTCTTT. V is TRBV4-1 and J is TRBJ1-1; D is unresolved. V was trimmed by 5 bases and J by 4 bases, leaving 14 bases between them. CDR1 MGHRA and CDR2 YSYEKL come from the germline V gene. This CDR3 contains 14 residues.

This sequence joins TRBV18 and TRBJ2-1, with 8 nucleotides matching TRBD2. The CDR3 spans 15 residues. Germline V gives CDR1 KGHSH, CDR2 LQKENI. V lost 5 bases, J lost 7 bases, and 10 bases stayed unmatched. The CDR3 DNA follows: TGTGCCAGCTCATCGACTAGCGCCAGTGGGAATGAGCAGTTCTTC. Its translation: CASSSTSASGNEQFF.

The chain carries TRBV12-5 and TRBJ1-2; a possible D gene is TRBD1 (6 bases). There are 15 residues in the CDR3. The V end was cut by 8 bases, the J end by 5 bases, with 21 bases between. Germline V gene sequence: CDR1 LGHNT, CDR2 FRNRAP. The CDR3 loop is CASHFPGTSLYGYTF. DNA for the CDR3: TGTGCTAGTCACTTCCCCGGGACAAGCCTATATGGCTACACCTTC.

The gene calls are TRBV7-9 and TRBJ2-7, with a tentative D call TRBD2 (5 bases). The CDR3 has 12 amino acids. Germline CDR1 SEHNR, CDR2 FQNEAQ (reference sequence). The V end lost 5 bases, the J end lost 6 bases, and 11 bases lay between the germline ends. CDR3 region: CASSTTTPEQYF. The CDR3 coding sequence is TGTGCCAGCAGCACGACTACTCCCGAGCAGTACTTC.

The CDR3 loop reads CSASHSSGANVLTF. In DNA, the CDR3 is TGCAGTGCTAGTCACAGCTCTGGGGCCAACGTCCTGACTTTC. J is TRBJ2-6 and V is TRBV20-1; D not resolved. Trimming cost V 3 bases and J 0 bases, with 6 bases left between them. CDR3 length equals 14 residues. Germline V gene lookup returns CDR1 DFQATT and CDR2 SNEGSKA (reference sequence).

The chain combines TRBV11-2 with TRBJ2-3, with 7 bases aligning to TRBD1. Germline V gene lookup returns CDR1 SGHAT and CDR2 FQNNGV. The CDR3 length is 15 residues. The V gene end was trimmed by 5 bases and the J gene end by 0 bases; junction bases not matched to a gene: 5. The CDR3 nucleotides are TGTGCCAGCAGCCAGAGGGACAGAAGCACAGATACGCAGTATTTT. Its protein is CASSQRDRSTDTQYF.

The rearrangement uses TRBV4-2 and TRBJ1-3; no firm D call. V lost 1 base and J 7 bases, leaving 11 bases between the germline ends. CDR1 LGHNA and CDR2 YNFKEQ come from the germline V gene. The CDR3 consists of 14 residues. This chain's CDR3 is CASSQGGSVNTIYF. In DNA, the CDR3 is TGTGCCAGCAGCCAAGGAGGGTCTGTGAACACCATATATTTT.

This chain joins TRBV5-1 and TRBJ2-1, with D unresolved. The CDR3 consists of 15 residues. Deletions cut 1 base from V and 0 bases from J, with 8 bases between. In germline, CDR1 is SGHRS, CDR2 YFSETQ. CDR3 nucleotides: TGCGCCAGCAGCTTGTTACCGAGCTCCTACAATGAGCAGTTCTTC. Translation: CASSLLPSSYNEQFF.

V and J are TRBV10-3 and TRBJ1-1; 8 positions match TRBD1. CDR3 size: 15 residues. The germline gives CDR1 ENHRY, CDR2 SYGVKD. The junction had 7 bases not matched to a gene; V was cut back by 0 bases and J by 7 bases. The DNA of the CDR3 is TGTGCCATCAGTGAGTCAGGACAGGGACAGGTTGAAGCTTTCTTT. This gives the protein CAISESGQGQVEAFF.

This clone appeared many times. V and J are TRBV3-1 (or the pseudogene TRBV3-2) and TRBJ1-2; no firm D call. Trimming took off 0 bases at V and 2 bases at J, with 13 bases between the two ends. The germline gives CDR1 LGHDT, CDR2 YNNKEL (reference sequence). The CDR3 consists of 16 residues. The CDR3 DNA follows: TGTGCCAGCAGCCAAGATTTGAAGCGTCCCAACTATGGCTACACCTTC. Translated, it gives CASSQDLKRPNYGYTF.

This sequence joins TRBV27 and TRBJ1-2, with D tentatively TRBD1 (5 bases). The CDR3 has 15 residues. Germline loops: CDR1 MNHEY, CDR2 SMNVEV (reference sequence). V was clipped by 6 bases and J by 4 bases, with 18 bases between them. CDR3 sequence reads: CASSNPPGIGYGYTF. The CDR3 coding sequence is TGTGCCAGCAGCAACCCCCCAGGGATCGGCTATGGCTACACCTTC.

The V and J genes are TRBV25-1 and TRBJ1-1; D perhaps matches TRBD1 (5 bases). The CDR3 has 15 amino acids. Trimming cost V 1 base and J 1 base, with 10 bases left between them. CDR1 is MGHDK, CDR2 SYGVNS, per germline. In DNA form, the CDR3 reads TGTGCCAGCAGTGAATGGGGGGGATCGAACACTGAAGCTTTCTTT. Translation gives CASSEWGGSNTEAFF.

This clone has only one observation. The rearrangement links TRBV2 to TRBJ1-6; D is possibly TRBD1 (6 bases). This CDR3 is built from 13 residues. V lost 11 bases, J lost 6 bases, and 14 bases lay in between. Per the germline V gene, CDR1 is SNHLY and CDR2 is FYNNEI. In DNA form, the CDR3 reads TGTGCCGGACTAGGACAGCCTAATTCACCCCTCCACTTT. This codes for CAGLGQPNSPLHF.

The chain links TRBV27 to TRBJ2-3; 8 bases are shared with TRBD2. CDR3 length equals 16 residues. Germline CDR1 and CDR2: MNHEY and SMNVEV (reference sequence). With V trimmed by 5 bases and J by 3 bases, 10 bases remained unmatched. CDR3 in DNA: TGTGCCAGCAGTCCAGGGAAGGGCGGGAGGACAGATACGCAGTATTTT. Its translation: CASSPGKGGRTDTQYF.

The rearrangement links TRBV3-1 (or the pseudogene TRBV3-2) to TRBJ2-7, with 8 bases aligning to TRBD2. V lost 2 bases to trimming and J lost 6 bases; unmatched junction nucleotides: 12. Per germline, CDR1 LGHDT and CDR2 YNNKEL (reference sequence). This CDR3 comprises 16 residues. CDR3 nucleotides: TGTGCCAGCAGCCAAAACCCGGGACTAGTACTCTCCGAGCAGTACTTC. Protein: CASSQNPGLVLSEQYF.

The V gene is TRBV30, the J gene TRBJ2-7; 10 nucleotides agree with TRBD2. Germline CDR1 reads GTSNPN; CDR2 reads SVGIG (reference sequence). CDR3 size: 13 residues. V dropped 8 bases and J dropped 3; count of bases not matched to a gene: 7. CDR3 loop: CAQMTSGHYEQYF. CDR3 nucleotides: TGTGCCCAGATGACTAGCGGGCACTACGAGCAGTACTTC.

This chain uses TRBV27 with TRBJ1-5; weak D call: TRBD1 (6 bases). CDR1 and CDR2 (germline): MNHEY, SMNVEV (reference sequence). This CDR3 spans 12 amino acids. The V gene lost 9 bases and the J gene lost 2 bases, with 8 bases spanning the gap. The CDR3 sequence: CASRQGNQPQHF. The CDR3 DNA sequence: TGTGCCAGTCGACAGGGCAATCAGCCCCAGCATTTT.

The chain links TRBV28 to TRBJ2-7, with a tentative D call TRBD1 (5 bases). V was pared by 10 bases and J by 2 bases, with 18 bases between. Germline loops: CDR1 MDHEN, CDR2 SYDVKM. This CDR3 comprises 14 residues. The CDR3 region has the DNA TGTGCCATCAAACCTCAGACAGCAGCCTACGAGCAGTACTTC. Translating gives CAIKPQTAAYEQYF.